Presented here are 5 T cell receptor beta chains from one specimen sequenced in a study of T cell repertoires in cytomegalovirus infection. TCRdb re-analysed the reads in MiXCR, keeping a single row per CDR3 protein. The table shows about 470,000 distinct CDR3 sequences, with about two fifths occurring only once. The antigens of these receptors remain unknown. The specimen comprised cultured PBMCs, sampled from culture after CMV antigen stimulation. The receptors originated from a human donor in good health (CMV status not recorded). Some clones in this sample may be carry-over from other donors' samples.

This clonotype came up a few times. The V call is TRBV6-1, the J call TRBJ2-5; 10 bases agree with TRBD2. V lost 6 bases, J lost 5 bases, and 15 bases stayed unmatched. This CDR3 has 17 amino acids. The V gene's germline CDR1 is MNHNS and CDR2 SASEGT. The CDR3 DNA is TGTGCCAGCAGGCCCACCGTGGCTAGCGGGGGTGGGGAGACCCAGTACTTC. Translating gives CASRPTVASGGGETQYF.

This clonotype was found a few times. CDR3 in amino acids: CASTFTELATNEKLFF. CDR3 nucleotide sequence: TGTGCCAGCACTTTTACAGAGCTTGCAACTAATGAAAAACTGTTTTTT. The chain carries TRBV7-9 and TRBJ1-4, with D unresolved. Germline values: CDR1 SEHNR, CDR2 FQNEAQ (reference sequence). The CDR3 is 16 amino acids. V was pared by 7 bases and J by 0 bases, with 15 bases between.

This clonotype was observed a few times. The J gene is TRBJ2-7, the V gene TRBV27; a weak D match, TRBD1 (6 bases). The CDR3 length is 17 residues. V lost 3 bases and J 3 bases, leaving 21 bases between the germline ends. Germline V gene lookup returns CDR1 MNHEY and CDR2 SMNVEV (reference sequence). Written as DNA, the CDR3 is TGTGCCAGCAGTTTCGGGTCGTCGGACAGAAACCTCTACGAGCAGTACTTC. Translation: CASSFGSSDRNLYEQYF.

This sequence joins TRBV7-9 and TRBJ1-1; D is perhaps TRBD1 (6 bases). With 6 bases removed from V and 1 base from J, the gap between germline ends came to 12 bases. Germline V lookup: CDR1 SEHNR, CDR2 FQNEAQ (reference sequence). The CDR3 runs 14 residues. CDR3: CASSSRQENTEAFF. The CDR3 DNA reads TGTGCCAGCAGTTCCCGACAGGAGAACACTGAAGCTTTCTTT.

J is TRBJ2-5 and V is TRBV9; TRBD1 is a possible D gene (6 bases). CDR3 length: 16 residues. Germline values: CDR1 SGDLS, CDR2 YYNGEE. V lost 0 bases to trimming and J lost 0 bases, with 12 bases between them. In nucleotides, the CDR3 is TGTGCCAGCAGCGTAGGGGGGCTGGCCAACCAAGAGACCCAGTACTTC. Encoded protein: CASSVGGLANQETQYF. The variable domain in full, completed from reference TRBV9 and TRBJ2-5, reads DSGVTQTPKHLITATGQRVTLRCSPRSGDLSVYWYQQSLDQGLQFLIQYYNGEERAKGNILERFSAQQFPDLHSELNLSSLELGDSALYFCASSVGGLANQETQYFGPGTRLLVL.